One and the same sample provided the 16 T cell receptor beta chains below, sequenced in a study of molecular identifiers for immune sequencing clone quantification. TCRdb used MiXCR to reprocess the PCR reads, holding one entry per CDR3 protein. The table records 97,000 or so distinct CDR3 sequences, 24% of them present only once. Material: naive CD8+ T cells from blood, with Jurkat cell RNA spiked in. Described subset: FACS-sorted CD8+CD4-CCR7+CD45RA+ naive T cells. These TCRs come from a human donor in good health. Some libraries in this study had Jurkat cell RNA spiked in.

About this clonotype: Its ends do not fully match the called genes, so a read error is possible. The chain links TRBV7-6 to TRBJ2-1; 10 nucleotides align to TRBD1. Germline assignment: CDR1 SGHVS and CDR2 FNYEAQ. CDR3 length: 14 amino acids. DNA of the CDR3: TGTGCTAGCAGCTCAGGGACAGGGGACAATGAGCAGTCCTTC. This gives the protein CASSSGTGDNEQSF.

This clonotype was observed many times. The V call is TRBV6-2 or TRBV6-3, the J call TRBJ2-7; maybe TRBD1 (5 bases). The CDR3 is 13 residues long. The V gene's germline CDR1 is MNHEY and CDR2 SVGEGT. Trimming pared 8 bases from V and 0 bases from J, leaving 11 bases between. In DNA form, the CDR3 reads TGTGCCAGCGTGTCCGACAGCTCCTACGAGCAGTACTTC. Amino acids: CASVSDSSYEQYF.

The chain joins TRBV19 to TRBJ2-5; 7 bases match TRBD1. Per germline, CDR1 LNHDA and CDR2 SQIVND (reference sequence). The V and J ends lost 5 bases and 7 bases, in that order; junction bases with no gene match: 7. The CDR3 contains 13 residues. This chain's CDR3 is CASSPTGAVTQYF. In DNA form, the CDR3 reads TGTGCCAGTAGTCCCACAGGGGCGGTGACCCAGTACTTC.

The rearrangement links TRBV12-3 or TRBV12-4 to TRBJ2-5; D assignment may be TRBD1 or TRBD2 (5 bases each). The CDR3 runs 16 residues. The V and J ends lost 11 bases and 13 bases respectively, with 35 bases between them. Here the CDR3 reads CAPFGDRGRVGETRYF. Written as DNA, the CDR3 is TGTGCCCCCTTCGGGGACCGAGGCAGGGTCGGAGAGACTCGGTACTTC.

In regard to this clonotype: A read error may be the cause here, since a much bigger clone is one base away. J is TRBJ2-5 and V is TRBV20-1, with 7 bases that match TRBD2. The J segment lost 9 bases and the V segment lost 5 bases, leaving 12 bases of the junction unmatched. The CDR3 runs 13 residues. Germline V gene lookup returns CDR1 DFQATT and CDR2 SNEGSKA (reference sequence). In DNA form, the CDR3 reads TGCAGTGCTGGGGAGGGGCGTCGGGAGCCCCAGTACTTC. As protein: CSAGEGRREPQYF.

This clonotype was seen ten or more times. The chain employs TRBV20-1 and TRBJ2-3; TRBD2 matches at 10 bases. The CDR3 consists of 15 residues. J gave up 4 bases and V 2 bases, and 6 bases lay outside the gene matches. Germline V gene lookup returns CDR1 DFQATT and CDR2 SNEGSKA (reference sequence). The CDR3 region has the DNA TGCAGTGCTAGAAGGCTAGCGGGGGCGGCAGATACGCAGTATTTT. It codes for CSARRLAGAADTQYF.

About this clonotype: A much bigger clone sits one base away, suggesting this may be a read error. The V and J genes are TRBV15 and TRBJ2-7; the D gene is possibly TRBD2 (6 bases). CDR1 is LNHNV and CDR2 is YYDKDF in the germline V gene (reference sequence). The CDR3 runs 16 residues. V was cut by 5 bases and J by 2 bases, with 19 bases left in between. CDR3 DNA: TGTGCCACCAGCGAACCATCAGCACTAGCCCCCTACGAGCAGTACTTC. Protein: CATSEPSALAPYEQYF.

The V and J genes are TRBV11-2 and TRBJ2-7, with 13 bases that match TRBD2. V shed 4 bases, J shed 4 bases, and the junction held 13 bases outside the gene matches. Germline values: CDR1 SGHAT, CDR2 FQNNGV. This CDR3 spans 18 amino acids. The CDR3 loop is CASSSSRPGLAGEYEQYF. CDR3 bases: TGTGCCAGCAGCTCCTCCCGACCTGGACTAGCGGGAGAGTACGAGCAGTACTTC.

As regards this clonotype: At one of its ends the junction is not consistent with the germline gene, which may arise from a read error. V is TRBV7-6 and J is TRBJ2-7; D possibly uses TRBD1 or TRBD2 (6 bases each). This CDR3 contains 14 residues. Germline CDR1 reads SGHVS; CDR2 reads FNYEAQ. CDR3 loop: CACSLGGQGYEQYF. CDR3 sequence (DNA): TGTGCCTGCAGCTTAGGGGGGCAAGGCTACGAGCAGTACTTC.

The J gene is TRBJ1-1, the V gene TRBV19; D is undetermined. The germline V gene has CDR1 LNHDA and CDR2 SQIVND (reference sequence). This CDR3 has 13 residues. V was shortened by 4 bases and J by 1 base, with 7 bases between the two germline ends. The CDR3 coding sequence is TGTGCCAGTAGTAACCAGAGGAACACTGAAGCTTTCTTT. Protein: CASSNQRNTEAFF.

This clonotype was counted many times. The chain is built from TRBV5-5 and TRBJ1-6; TRBD1 agrees at 7 bases. Per germline, CDR1 SGHKS and CDR2 YYEKEE (reference sequence). The ends lost 2 bases at V and 6 bases at J; junction bases unmatched: 11. This CDR3 is 17 amino acids long. The CDR3 coding sequence is TGTGCCAGCAGCTTCTTCGTTGCGGGACAGACTAATTCACCCCTCCACTTT. This codes for CASSFFVAGQTNSPLHF.

This clonotype was counted at least ten times. The chain is built from TRBV19 and TRBJ2-7; the D gene is possibly TRBD1 (6 bases). Germline lookup yields CDR1 LNHDA and CDR2 SQIVND (reference sequence). Trimming removed 0 bases at V and 3 bases at J, with 9 bases between. This CDR3 has 14 residues. The CDR3 DNA is TGTGCCAGTAGTATAGATGGCAGGGGCTACGAGCAGTACTTC. Protein: CASSIDGRGYEQYF.

This clonotype has at least ten counts. The rearrangement links TRBV19 to TRBJ1-1; D uncertain. The CDR3 spans 14 residues. V was cut by 6 bases and J by 3 bases, with 14 bases left in between. Germline V gives CDR1 LNHDA, CDR2 SQIVND (reference sequence). CDR3 nucleotides: TGTGCCAGTAGCGGTGGGCCCCGGGACACTGAAGCTTTCTTT. Translated, it gives CASSGGPRDTEAFF.

Comments on this clonotype: Just one base apart from a much larger clone, this may be a read error. This rearrangement joins TRBV15 to TRBJ2-7; D is unresolved. Germline assignment: CDR1 LNHNV and CDR2 YYDKDF (reference sequence). CDR3 length: 13 residues. The V end was cut by 1 base, the J end by 5 bases, with 9 bases between. The CDR3 nucleotides are TGTGCCACCAGCAGAGCACAGTGTGACGAGCAGTACTTC. Amino acid sequence: CATSRAQCDEQYF.

This clonotype came up many times. The rearrangement links TRBV5-8 to TRBJ2-7; unclear D gene. The CDR3 loop spans 13 amino acids. V was trimmed by 4 bases and J by 2 bases, leaving 10 bases between them. The germline V gene has CDR1 SGHTS and CDR2 YDEGEE. CDR3 nucleotides: TGTGCCAGCAGCGGCGCAACGGCCTACGAGCAGTACTTC. It encodes CASSGATAYEQYF.

This clonotype was observed at least ten times. J is TRBJ2-7 and V is TRBV15, with a tentative D call TRBD1 (5 bases). Trimming removed 0 bases at V and 2 bases at J, with 11 bases between. Germline lookup yields CDR1 LNHNV and CDR2 YYDKDF (reference sequence). The CDR3 extends over 15 amino acids. CDR3 bases: TGTGCCACCAGCAGAGATGGCCAGGGCACCTACGAGCAGTACTTC. Translated: CATSRDGQGTYEQYF.